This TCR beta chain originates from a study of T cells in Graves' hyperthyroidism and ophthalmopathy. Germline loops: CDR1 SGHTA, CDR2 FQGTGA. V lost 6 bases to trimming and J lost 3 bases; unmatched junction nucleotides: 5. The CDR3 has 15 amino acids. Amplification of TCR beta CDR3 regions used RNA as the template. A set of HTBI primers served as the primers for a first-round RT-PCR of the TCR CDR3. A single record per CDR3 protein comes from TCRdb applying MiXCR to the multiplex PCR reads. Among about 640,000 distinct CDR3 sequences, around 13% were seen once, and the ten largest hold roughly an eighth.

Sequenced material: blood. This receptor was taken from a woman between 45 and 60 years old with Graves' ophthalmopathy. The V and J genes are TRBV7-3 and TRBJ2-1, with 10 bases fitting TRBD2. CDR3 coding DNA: TGTGCCAGCAGTCCACTAGCGGGAAACTACAATGAGCAGTTCTTC. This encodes CASSPLAGNYNEQFF. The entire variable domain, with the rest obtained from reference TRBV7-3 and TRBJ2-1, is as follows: GAGVSQTPSNKVTEKGKYVELRCDPISGHTALYWYRQSLGQGPEFLIYFQGTGAADDSGLPNDRFFAVRPEGSVSTLKIQRTERGDSAVYLCASSPLAGNYNEQFFGPGTRLTVL.